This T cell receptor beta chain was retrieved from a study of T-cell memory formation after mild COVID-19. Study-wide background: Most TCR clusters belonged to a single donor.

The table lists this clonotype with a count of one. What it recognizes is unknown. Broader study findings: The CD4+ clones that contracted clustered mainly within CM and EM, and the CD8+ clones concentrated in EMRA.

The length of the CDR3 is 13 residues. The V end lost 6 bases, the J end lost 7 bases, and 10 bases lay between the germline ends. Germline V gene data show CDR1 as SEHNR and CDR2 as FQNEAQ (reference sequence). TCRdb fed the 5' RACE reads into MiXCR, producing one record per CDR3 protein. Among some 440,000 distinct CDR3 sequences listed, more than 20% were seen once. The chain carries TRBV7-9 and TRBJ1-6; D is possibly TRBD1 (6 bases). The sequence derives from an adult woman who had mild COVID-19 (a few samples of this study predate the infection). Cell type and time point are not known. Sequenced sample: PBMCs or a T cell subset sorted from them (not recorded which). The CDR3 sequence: CASRGRGNSPLHF. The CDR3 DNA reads TGTGCCAGCAGGGGCAGGGGAAATTCACCCCTCCACTTT.